What follows are 31 T cell receptor beta chains derived from one specimen sequenced in a study of human T cells and chemical hapten exposure. Time point described: patch test 3, about 24 weeks after DPC sensitization. Treatment: therapeutic diphenylcyclopropenone sensitization with weekly scalp DPC. TCRdb itself ran the RACE reads through MiXCR, one entry per CDR3 protein. The data hold about 82,000 distinct CDR3 sequences, with under 15% observed a single time. The material was whole blood, obtained in connection with sensitization to the hapten diphenylcyclopropenone (DPC). All receptors come from a woman aged 45 to 65 with alopecia areata. Some clones in this sample may be carry-over from other donors' samples.

This clonotype was observed a few times. This rearrangement joins TRBV28 to TRBJ1-1, with 9 bases lining up with TRBD1. CDR3 length: 14 residues. Germline-derived CDR1 and CDR2 are MDHEN and SYDVKM. V lost 5 bases to trimming and J lost 5 bases; unmatched junction nucleotides: 6. The CDR3 spells CASSGGQGWTEAFF. The CDR3 coding sequence is TGTGCCAGCAGTGGGGGACAGGGCTGGACTGAAGCTTTCTTT.

In this sample, this clonotype turned up many times. The V and J genes are TRBV20-1 and TRBJ1-1; D is perhaps TRBD1 (6 bases). CDR1 is DFQATT, CDR2 SNEGSKA, per germline (reference sequence). The CDR3 covers 16 residues. V lost 0 bases, J lost 0 bases, and 14 bases lay in between. For the CDR3, the DNA is TGCAGTGCTAGAGATCGGCGGGGACATTTGAACACTGAAGCTTTCTTT. This encodes CSARDRRGHLNTEAFF.

The chain uses TRBV6-1 and TRBJ2-3, with D possibly matching TRBD2 (5 bases). The V end lost 6 bases, the J end lost 1 base, and 11 bases lay between the germline ends. Germline CDR1 reads MNHNS; CDR2 reads SASEGT. The CDR3 spans 14 residues. The CDR3 coding sequence is TGTGCCAGCAGATATAGCGATGGCACAGATACGCAGTATTTT. Protein product: CASRYSDGTDTQYF.

This clonotype appeared many times. The chain joins TRBV6-2 or TRBV6-3 to TRBJ2-1, with D perhaps TRBD1 or TRBD2 (5 bases each). The CDR3 runs 15 residues. Per the germline V gene, CDR1 is MNHEY and CDR2 is SVGEGT. Trimming removed 2 bases at V and 8 bases at J, with 16 bases between. In DNA, the CDR3 is TGTGCCAGCAGTTACGGGGCGGGCCTACGGGATGAGCAGTTCTTC. Protein product: CASSYGAGLRDEQFF.

The chain carries TRBV2 and TRBJ1-1, with 7 bases fitting TRBD1. The CDR3 covers 17 residues. CDR1 and CDR2 from the germline V gene are SNHLY and FYNNEI. The V and J ends lost 6 bases and 0 bases, in that order; junction bases with no gene match: 13. CDR3: CASRSTPKDRVNTEAFF. The CDR3 bases are TGTGCCAGCAGGTCGACCCCAAAAGACAGGGTGAACACTGAAGCTTTCTTT.

Note on this clonotype: A read error is possible here, since a much larger clone lies one base away. V and J are TRBV10-3 and TRBJ2-3; 11 bases match TRBD1. Per the germline V gene, CDR1 is ENHRY and CDR2 is SYGVKD. The CDR3 has 17 amino acids. V lost 2 bases to trimming and J lost 4 bases; unmatched junction nucleotides: 8. In DNA, the CDR3 is TGTGCCATCAGTGAGCCCCCGGGACAGGGGGTTCCAGATACGCAGTATTTT. Translation: CAISEPPGQGVPDTQYF.

This clonotype was recorded many times. The chain combines TRBV12-3 or TRBV12-4 with TRBJ1-1, with D uncertain. The CDR3 extends over 11 amino acids. The V gene lost 3 bases and the J gene lost 6 bases, with 5 bases spanning the gap. This chain's CDR3 is CASSFRSEAFF. CDR3 coding DNA: TGTGCCAGCAGTTTTAGGTCTGAAGCTTTCTTT.

A few counts support this clonotype. V usage is TRBV6-2 or TRBV6-3 and J usage is TRBJ2-7; 7 positions agree with TRBD2. The germline V gene encodes CDR1 MNHEY and CDR2 SVGEGT. This CDR3 has 14 residues. V lost 7 bases to trimming and J lost 1 base; unmatched junction nucleotides: 7. The CDR3: CASTARGESYEQYF. Written as DNA, the CDR3 is TGTGCCAGCACCGCCCGGGGGGAGTCCTACGAGCAGTACTTC.

This chain joins TRBV12-3 or TRBV12-4 and TRBJ1-6; D unclear. The CDR3 consists of 15 residues. Trimming removed 6 bases at V and 3 bases at J, with 12 bases between. The CDR3 DNA follows: TGTGCCAGCAGCTTGTCACCCAGCTATAATTCACCCCTCCACTTT. It codes for CASSLSPSYNSPLHF.

The chain carries TRBV13 and TRBJ1-2; weak D call: TRBD1 (6 bases). The germline V gene encodes CDR1 PRHDT and CDR2 FYEKMQ (reference sequence). This CDR3 has 14 amino acids. V was pared by 5 bases and J by 7 bases, with 17 bases between. This CDR3 is CASSRDGQIFGYTF. In DNA form, the CDR3 reads TGTGCCAGCAGCCGCGACGGACAGATCTTTGGCTACACCTTC.

This rearrangement joins TRBV11-2 to TRBJ2-7, with no clear D. This CDR3 contains 12 residues. With 1 base removed from V and 2 bases from J, the gap between germline ends came to 3 bases. The germline V gene encodes CDR1 SGHAT and CDR2 FQNNGV. The CDR3 nucleotides are TGTGCCAGCAGCTTAGTTACCTACGAGCAGTACTTC. Amino acids: CASSLVTYEQYF.

V is TRBV5-5 and J is TRBJ2-7; either TRBD1 or TRBD2 may fit D (5 bases each). Trimming took off 0 bases at V and 4 bases at J, with 14 bases between the two ends. CDR3 length: 15 residues. Germline lookup yields CDR1 SGHKS and CDR2 YYEKEE (reference sequence). DNA of the CDR3: TGTGCCAGCAGCTTGGTCGGGGATGGGGCTTACGAGCAGTACTTC. This gives the protein CASSLVGDGAYEQYF.

CDR3 DNA: TGTGCCAGCAGTGAGCAAGACACAGGTTTACAGCCCCAGCATTTT. This translates into CASSEQDTGLQPQHF. The chain joins TRBV6-1 to TRBJ1-5; tentatively, D is TRBD1 (5 bases). The CDR3 contains 15 residues. Per the germline V gene, CDR1 is MNHNS and CDR2 is SASEGT. Trimming shortened V by 3 bases and J by 7 bases, and 16 bases separated the two germline ends.

CDR3 nucleotide sequence: TGTGCCAGCAGCTCCCGACTGAAAATGACTGAAGCTTTCTTT. It specifies CASSSRLKMTEAFF. The rearrangement joins TRBV11-2 to TRBJ1-1; D gene unclear. Trimming removed 4 bases from V and 5 bases from J, with 14 bases in between. The CDR3 has 14 amino acids. Per germline, CDR1 SGHAT and CDR2 FQNNGV. Together with reference TRBV11-2 and TRBJ1-1, the CDR3 gives the full variable domain: EAGVAQSPRYKIIEKRQSVAFWCNPISGHATLYWYQQILGQGPKLLIQFQNNGVVDDSQLPKDRFSAERLKGVDSTLKIQPAKLEDSAVYLCASSSRLKMTEAFFGQGTRLTVV.

This rearrangement joins TRBV12-3 or TRBV12-4 to TRBJ2-2; D is unclear. Trimming cost V 7 bases and J 5 bases, with 8 bases left between them. The CDR3 extends over 12 amino acids. CDR3 sequence: CASIQGTGELFF. In DNA, the CDR3 is TGTGCCAGCATACAAGGGACCGGGGAGCTGTTTTTT.

Note on this clonotype: A much more abundant neighbour one base away suggests this may be a read error. The gene calls are TRBV11-2 and TRBJ1-4; D remains ambiguous. Germline CDR1 is SGHAT and CDR2 is FQNNGV. The CDR3 covers 15 residues. Deletions cut 0 bases from V and 16 bases from J, with 21 bases between. CDR3 region: CASSLDHRAEVEQFF. The CDR3, as DNA: TGTGCCAGCAGCTTAGATCACCGGGCGGAGGTGGAACAGTTTTTT.

This clonotype was found a few times. DNA for the CDR3: TGCAGTGCCCGCTCCGGGACAAAGACCTACGAGCAGTACTTC. As protein: CSARSGTKTYEQYF. This sequence joins TRBV20-1 and TRBJ2-7; a weak D match, TRBD1 (6 bases). V was clipped by 6 bases and J by 2 bases, with 17 bases between them. CDR3 length: 14 residues. The germline gives CDR1 DFQATT, CDR2 SNEGSKA (reference sequence).

This clonotype was counted a few times. This rearrangement joins TRBV5-1 to TRBJ1-6, with D hard to call. Germline V gene sequence: CDR1 SGHRS, CDR2 YFSETQ. Trimming cost V 2 bases and J 7 bases, with 13 bases left between them. This CDR3 spans 15 amino acids. CDR3 sequence reads: CASSFGLQGNSPLHF. The CDR3 bases are TGCGCCAGCAGCTTCGGTCTTCAAGGCAATTCACCCCTCCACTTT.

The chain combines TRBV3-1 with TRBJ1-2; unclear D gene. V gave up 0 bases and J gave up 4 bases, with 15 bases separating them. The CDR3 sequence is 16 residues long. CDR1 is LGHDT, CDR2 YNNKEL, per germline (reference sequence). The CDR3 sequence is CASSQDSAGWGYGYTF. The CDR3 nucleotides are TGTGCCAGCAGCCAAGATTCGGCAGGATGGGGCTATGGCTACACCTTC. The full variable domain, completed using reference TRBV3-1 and TRBJ1-2, is DTAVSQTPKYLVTQMGNDKSIKCEQNLGHDTMYWYKQDSKKFLKIMFSYNNKELIINETVPNRFSPKSPDKAHLNLHINSLELGDSAVYFCASSQDSAGWGYGYTFGSGTRLTVV.

This clonotype was seen ten or more times. This chain connects TRBV20-1 to TRBJ2-3; no firm D call. The CDR3 runs 14 residues. Trimming removed 2 bases from V and 0 bases from J, with 9 bases in between. Germline V gene sequence: CDR1 DFQATT, CDR2 SNEGSKA (reference sequence). The DNA for the CDR3 is TGCAGTGCTAGAAATCAGAGGAGCACAGATACGCAGTATTTT. Translated, it gives CSARNQRSTDTQYF.

This clonotype was detected a few times. V and J are TRBV11-1 and TRBJ2-1; 8 nucleotides agree with TRBD2. This CDR3 has 15 amino acids. With 0 bases clipped from V and 3 bases from J, the junction kept 1 base outside the gene matches. Germline assignment: CDR1 SGHAT and CDR2 FQDESV (reference sequence). CDR3: CASSLAGLDYNEQFF. In DNA, the CDR3 is TGTGCCAGCAGCTTAGCGGGACTAGACTACAATGAGCAGTTCTTC.

This clonotype was detected ten times or more. The genes are TRBV11-2 and TRBJ1-1, with 7 bases lining up with TRBD1. There are 17 residues in the CDR3. CDR1 and CDR2 from the germline V gene are SGHAT and FQNNGV. The V and J ends lost 4 bases and 0 bases, in that order; junction bases with no gene match: 11. CDR3 coding DNA: TGTGCCAGCAGCTCCCTACCTCGGACAGGCCTGAACACTGAAGCTTTCTTT. It codes for CASSSLPRTGLNTEAFF.

This chain connects TRBV11-2 to TRBJ1-5; D is undetermined. This CDR3 contains 17 residues. In germline, CDR1 is SGHAT, CDR2 FQNNGV. Trimming pared 7 bases from V and 0 bases from J, leaving 19 bases between. This CDR3 is CASTTRPVGYSNQPQHF. CDR3 DNA sequence: TGTGCCAGCACCACCCGACCCGTAGGGTATAGCAATCAGCCCCAGCATTTT.

This rearrangement joins TRBV9 to TRBJ2-3; TRBD2 matches at 8 bases. The CDR3 loop spans 16 amino acids. CDR1 SGDLS and CDR2 YYNGEE come from the germline V gene. J gave up 0 bases and V 4 bases, and 7 bases lay outside the gene matches. The CDR3 reads CASSPTSGASTDTQYF. The CDR3 DNA reads TGTGCCAGCAGCCCTACTAGCGGAGCTAGCACAGATACGCAGTATTTT.

This clonotype was seen repeatedly, ten times or more. This sequence joins TRBV11-2 and TRBJ2-7, with D hard to call. V was pared by 4 bases and J by 1 base, with 14 bases between. The CDR3 length is 15 residues. Germline values: CDR1 SGHAT, CDR2 FQNNGV. CDR3 region: CASSSDKLSSYEQYF. CDR3 nucleotide sequence: TGTGCCAGCAGCTCCGACAAGCTCTCGTCCTACGAGCAGTACTTC. The full variable domain, completed using reference TRBV11-2 and TRBJ2-7, is EAGVAQSPRYKIIEKRQSVAFWCNPISGHATLYWYQQILGQGPKLLIQFQNNGVVDDSQLPKDRFSAERLKGVDSTLKIQPAKLEDSAVYLCASSSDKLSSYEQYFGPGTRLTVT.

Only a few counts were recorded for this clonotype. This sequence joins TRBV24-1 and TRBJ2-1; D perhaps matches TRBD2 (6 bases). Germline V lookup: CDR1 KGHDR, CDR2 SFDVKD. Trimming took 5 bases from V and 3 from J, leaving 7 bases between them. CDR3 length: 13 residues. The CDR3 loop is CATSVRGYNEQFF. Written as DNA, the CDR3 is TGTGCCACCAGTGTGCGGGGCTACAATGAGCAGTTCTTC.

This clonotype was detected a few times. The chain carries TRBV4-2 and TRBJ1-5; no firm D call. Deletions cut 0 bases from V and 6 bases from J, with 3 bases between. The CDR3 loop spans 12 amino acids. Germline V gene lookup returns CDR1 LGHNA and CDR2 YNFKEQ. The CDR3 loop is CASSQDSQPQHF. The CDR3 region has the DNA TGTGCCAGCAGCCAAGATAGTCAGCCCCAGCATTTT.

The rearrangement uses TRBV30 and TRBJ1-1, with D tentatively TRBD1 (6 bases). Per germline, CDR1 GTSNPN and CDR2 SVGIG (reference sequence). Trimming shortened V by 0 bases and J by 11 bases, and 13 bases separated the two germline ends. The CDR3 totals 12 residues. The CDR3 bases are TGTGCCTGGAGTGTAGTGGCAGGGGCCGCTTTCTTT. Protein product: CAWSVVAGAAFF.

V usage is TRBV28 and J usage is TRBJ1-5; D gene unclear. V lost 4 bases, J lost 7 bases, and 5 bases lay in between. Looked up from germline, CDR1 is MDHEN and CDR2 is SYDVKM. The CDR3 contains 11 residues. CDR3 DNA sequence: TGTGCCAGCAGTTCAGGACAGCCCCAGCATTTT. This codes for CASSSGQPQHF.

About this clonotype itself: Compared with germline, one end of the junction differs, possibly owing to a read error. The chain uses TRBV20-1 and TRBJ1-5; tentative D call: TRBD1 (5 bases). The germline CDR1 and CDR2 sequences are DFQATT and SNEGSKA (reference sequence). This CDR3 is 13 amino acids long. This CDR3 reads CSASAPGRQPQRF. DNA of the CDR3: TGCAGTGCTAGCGCCCCGGGACGTCAGCCCCAGCGTTTT.

This clonotype occurred a few times. V usage is TRBV20-1 and J usage is TRBJ1-2; 8 nucleotides align to TRBD1. V gave up 5 bases and J gave up 4 bases; unmatched junction bases: 9. Germline V CDR1 and CDR2: DFQATT, SNEGSKA (reference sequence). This CDR3 spans 14 amino acids. Written as DNA, the CDR3 is TGCAGTGCTCCCGCGACAGGGGATCTCTATGGCTACACCTTC. It yields the protein CSAPATGDLYGYTF.